This T cell receptor beta chain derives from a study of shared clonotypes between healthy human individuals. The junction had 4 bases not matched to a gene; V was cut back by 5 bases and J by 1 base. The CDR3 covers 15 residues. Germline CDR1 MNHNS, CDR2 SASEGT. Profiling relied on immunoSEQ multiplex PCR, and the TCRdb table lists in-frame clones only, not all of them. Here the sample spans about 2 million clones, about 95% being singletons. The sequencing sample was made of naive CD4+ T cells sorted from blood. Regarding subset: CD45RA+ positively selected. The source of this sequence is a man between 18 and 35 years old in good health. This rearrangement joins TRBV6-1 to TRBJ1-1; 10 bases agree with TRBD1. CDR3 sequence (DNA): TGTGCCAGCAGTCCCCGGACAGGGGGGAACACTGAAGCTTTCTTT. It translates to CASSPRTGGNTEAFF.